This T cell receptor beta chain was captured in a study of early T cells in non-severe SARS-CoV-2 infection. Across the study: Sequencing was performed on bulk RNA from unsorted whole blood, leaving chains unpaired. Overall study findings and caveats: Anti-spike CD8 specificities were favored by VDJdb matching, whose results missed private and CD4 specificities.

Individual cDNA molecules received unique molecular identifiers during library preparation. TCRdb called the 5' RACE reads again in MiXCR, with one record for every CDR3 protein. The sample includes about 83,000 distinct CDR3 sequences, around 12% of them seen just once. The CDR3 has 13 amino acids. CDR1 and CDR2 (germline): SGHDT, YYEEEE. Trimming took off 0 bases at V and 2 bases at J, with 5 bases between the two ends. This clonotype was seen ten or more times. Its target is unknown. The sequence derives from an adult who was a healthcare worker with PCR-confirmed SARS-CoV-2 infection or an uninfected control (not recorded which). The sequenced material came from whole blood. This chain connects TRBV5-6 to TRBJ1-2; maybe TRBD1 (5 bases). The CDR3 protein is CASSLDRNYGYTF. CDR3 nucleotide sequence: TGTGCCAGCAGCTTGGACAGGAACTATGGCTACACCTTC.